Below, one TCR beta chain is given with its context. Its antigen is still unknown. V shed 5 bases, J shed 4 bases, and the junction held 7 bases outside the gene matches. Per the germline V gene, CDR1 is PRHDT and CDR2 is FYEKMQ (reference sequence). The CDR3 runs 14 residues. These data originate in a study of T-cell memory formation after mild COVID-19. Study-wide findings and caveats: In pre-infection memory, a portion of responding clones appeared, which suggested that cross-reactive memory joined. The study found balanced CD4/CD8 in clones contracting day 15 to 85 and a CD4+ lean in later expanders. Nothing showed for sure that second-wave clones peaking on day 37 were SARS-CoV-2 specific.

The authors produced TCR alpha and TCR beta cDNA libraries with sample barcodes and UMIs by 5'RACE using constant-segment primers. TCRdb redid the calling of the 5' RACE reads with MiXCR, one entry per CDR3 protein. The table has 400,000 to 500,000 distinct CDR3 sequences, approximately 19% seen once. This clonotype was sampled from a man in his late teens or twenties who had mild COVID-19 (a few samples of this study predate the infection). Cell type and time point are not known. The rearrangement links TRBV13 to TRBJ1-1; 7 bases agree with TRBD1. Sequencing input: PBMCs or a T cell subset sorted from them (not recorded which). The CDR3 DNA follows: TGTGCCAGCAGCAAACAGGGGAGAGGCACTGAAGCTTTCTTT. Translating gives CASSKQGRGTEAFF.